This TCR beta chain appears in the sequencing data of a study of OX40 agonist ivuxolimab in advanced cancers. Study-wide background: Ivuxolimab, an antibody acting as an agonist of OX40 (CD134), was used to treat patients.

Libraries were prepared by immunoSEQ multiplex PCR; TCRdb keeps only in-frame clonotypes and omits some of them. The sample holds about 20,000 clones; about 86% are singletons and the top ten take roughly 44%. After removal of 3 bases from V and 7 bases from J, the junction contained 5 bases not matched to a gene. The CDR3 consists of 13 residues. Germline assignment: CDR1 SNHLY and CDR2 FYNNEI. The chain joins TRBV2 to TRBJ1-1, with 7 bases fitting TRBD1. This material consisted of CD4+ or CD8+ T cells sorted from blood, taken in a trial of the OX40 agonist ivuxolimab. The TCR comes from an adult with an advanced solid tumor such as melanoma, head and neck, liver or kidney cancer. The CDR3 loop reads CASSEGQIVEAFF. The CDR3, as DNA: TGTGCCAGCAGTGAGGGACAGATCGTTGAAGCTTTCTTT.